The table lists the clone carrying this T cell receptor (beta chain) with a few counts. Antigen specificity is unknown. Per germline, CDR1 LNHNV and CDR2 YYDKDF (reference sequence). This CDR3 comprises 13 residues. V gave up 6 bases and J gave up 1 base; unmatched junction bases: 3. These data originate in a study of identical twins. Regarding the study as a whole: Models underestimated out-of-frame TCR alpha sharing in monozygotic twins.

TCRdb re-called the 5' RACE reads through MiXCR, storing one row per CDR3 protein. The sample holds about 690,000 distinct CDR3 sequences; 6% to 6.5% are singletons and the top ten take 1.5% to 2%. This receptor was taken from a young man in good health. The genes are TRBV15 and TRBJ2-7; TRBD2 matches 7 bases. The sequenced material came from naive T cells sorted from blood. The CDR3 loop is CATSLGGSYEQYF. Here the CDR3 DNA reads TGTGCCACCAGTCTCGGGGGGTCCTACGAGCAGTACTTC.